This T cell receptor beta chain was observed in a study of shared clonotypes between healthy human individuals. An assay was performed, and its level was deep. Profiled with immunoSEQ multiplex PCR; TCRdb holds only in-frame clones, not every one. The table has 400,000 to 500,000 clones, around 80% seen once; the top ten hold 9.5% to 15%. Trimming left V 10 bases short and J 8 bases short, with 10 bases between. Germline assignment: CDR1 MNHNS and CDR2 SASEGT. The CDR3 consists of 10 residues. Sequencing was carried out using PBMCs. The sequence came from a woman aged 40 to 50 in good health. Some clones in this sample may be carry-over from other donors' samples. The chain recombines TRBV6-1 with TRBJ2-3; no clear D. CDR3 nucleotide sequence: TGTGCCATCGGTACACGTACGCAGTATTTT. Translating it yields CAIGTRTQYF.